This T cell receptor (beta chain) was documented in a study of T-cell memory formation after mild COVID-19. Regarding the study as a whole: Memory from before infection featured some responding clones, which suggests cross-reactive memory joined.

This clonotype was observed a handful of times. The antigen is unknown. Germline CDR1 SGDLS, CDR2 YYNGEE. Trimming shortened V by 3 bases and J by 7 bases, and 11 bases separated the two germline ends. There are 13 residues in the CDR3. TCRdb re-analysed the 5' RACE reads in MiXCR, keeping a single row per CDR3 protein. The sample carries 350,000 to 500,000 distinct CDR3 sequences, 15% to 20% recorded once. The sample comprised PBMCs or a T cell subset sorted from them (not recorded which). The TCR sequence derives from a man between 18 and 35 years old who had mild COVID-19 (a few samples of this study predate the infection). Cell type and time point are not known. The chain carries TRBV9 and TRBJ2-1; D unclear. The CDR3, as DNA: TGTGCCAGCAGCGGCGCGGTGGGGAATGAGCAGTTCTTC. It specifies CASSGAVGNEQFF.